Listed here are 29 T cell receptor beta chains from one sample, sequenced in a study of T cells after yellow fever vaccination. TCRdb ran MiXCR on the 5' RACE reads and lists one entry per CDR3 protein. The sample lists 250,000 or so distinct CDR3 sequences, over 3% occurring once. The sample consisted of PBMCs, taken 15 days after the yellow fever booster vaccination. The receptors derive from a man younger than 35 who received the YFV17D yellow fever vaccine.

Many counts were recorded for this clonotype. This chain joins TRBV6-2 or TRBV6-3 and TRBJ2-2; D may be TRBD1 or TRBD2 (6 bases each). CDR3 length equals 17 residues. The V gene lost 7 bases and the J gene lost 0 bases, with 18 bases spanning the gap. In germline, CDR1 is MNHEY, CDR2 SVGEGT. The CDR3 DNA is TGTGCCAGCACCGCCCCCGCGGGACACGCGAACACCGGGGAGCTGTTTTTT. This gives the protein CASTAPAGHANTGELFF.

This clonotype was detected ten times or more. The chain employs TRBV3-1 and TRBJ2-7; TRBD2 might be the D (5 bases). V was cut by 0 bases and J by 6 bases, with 15 bases left in between. Germline CDR1 LGHDT, CDR2 YNNKEL (reference sequence). The CDR3 has 15 amino acids. The CDR3 DNA reads as TGTGCCAGCAGCCAAGAACCAGTCGGGGTAGGCGAGCAGTACTTC. It specifies CASSQEPVGVGEQYF.

A few counts support this clonotype. The rearrangement joins TRBV18 to TRBJ1-4, with unresolved D. Trimming took 2 bases from V and 4 from J, leaving 14 bases between them. The CDR3 runs 16 residues. Per germline, CDR1 KGHSH and CDR2 LQKENI. This CDR3 is CASSPFEASVNEKLFF. Here the CDR3 DNA reads TGTGCCAGCTCACCATTTGAGGCGTCAGTTAATGAAAAACTGTTTTTT.

This clonotype was recorded many times. This chain joins TRBV20-1 and TRBJ2-3, with D possibly TRBD1 on 6 matching bases. The germline CDR1 and CDR2 sequences are DFQATT and SNEGSKA (reference sequence). V lost 0 bases to trimming and J lost 1 base, with 8 bases between them. This CDR3 has 14 amino acids. The CDR3 reads CSAREGGRTDTQYF. The CDR3 nucleotides are TGCAGTGCTAGAGAAGGGGGTCGCACAGATACGCAGTATTTT.

This clonotype was observed many times. This chain joins TRBV19 and TRBJ2-1; 9 bases align to TRBD1. The CDR3 is 14 amino acids. The V gene's germline CDR1 is LNHDA and CDR2 SQIVND (reference sequence). Unmatched junction bases numbered 12, after V lost 8 bases and J lost 10 bases. The CDR3 reads CASGPGQGLGEQFF. In DNA, the CDR3 is TGTGCCAGTGGTCCGGGACAGGGCCTGGGGGAGCAGTTCTTC.

This clonotype showed up many times. The chain employs TRBV5-5 and TRBJ2-7; TRBD1 matches 10 bases. V lost 3 bases and J lost 5; bases outside the gene matches: 17. Germline CDR1 is SGHKS and CDR2 is YYEKEE (reference sequence). This CDR3 is 18 amino acids long. CDR3 in amino acids: CASSSPGTSWDRGNEQYF. DNA of the CDR3: TGTGCCAGCAGCTCACCGGGGACTTCTTGGGACAGGGGCAACGAGCAGTACTTC.

This clonotype was seen at least ten times. V is TRBV7-2 and J is TRBJ2-7; D perhaps matches TRBD1 (6 bases). Germline V gene sequence: CDR1 SGHTA, CDR2 FQGNSA. Trimming cost V 4 bases and J 2 bases, with 12 bases left between them. The CDR3 loop spans 14 amino acids. CDR3 in amino acids: CASSYKTGPYEQYF. For the CDR3, the DNA is TGTGCCAGCAGCTATAAGACAGGACCCTACGAGCAGTACTTC.

In this sample, this clonotype turned up many times. The gene calls are TRBV7-9 and TRBJ1-2; no reliable D call. Germline loops: CDR1 SEHNR, CDR2 FQNEAQ (reference sequence). Between the trimmed V and J ends, which lost 0 bases and 6 bases, there was a span of 14 bases. The CDR3 spans 15 residues. The CDR3 DNA follows: TGTGCCAGCAGCTTAGCAAACCCAGGCCAAGATGGCTACACCTTC. Protein product: CASSLANPGQDGYTF.

This clonotype has just a few counts. V and J are TRBV11-2 and TRBJ2-6, with 13 bases identical to TRBD2. Germline CDR1 reads SGHAT; CDR2 reads FQNNGV. The CDR3 is 19 amino acids. V lost 6 bases, J lost 3 bases, and 11 bases stayed unmatched. CDR3: CASRRFTGTSGVGANVLTF. The CDR3 coding sequence is TGTGCCAGCAGGAGGTTTACCGGGACTAGCGGGGTTGGGGCCAACGTCCTGACTTTC.

This clonotype showed up many times. This CDR3 is CASMRGLAKGTQYF. DNA for the CDR3: TGTGCCAGCATGAGGGGACTAGCTAAGGGGACCCAGTACTTC. J is TRBJ2-5 and V is TRBV12-3 or TRBV12-4, with 9 bases that match TRBD2. This CDR3 has 14 residues. J was trimmed by 7 bases and V by 7 bases; bases with no gene match: 10.

This clonotype was counted ten times or more. This rearrangement joins TRBV4-2 to TRBJ2-2; 12 bases are shared with TRBD2. This CDR3 has 16 residues. V lost 2 bases and J lost 4; bases outside the gene matches: 2. Germline V gives CDR1 LGHNA, CDR2 YNFKEQ. The CDR3 nucleotides read TGTGCCAGCAGCCAACTAGCGGGGGGGATCACCGGGGAGCTGTTTTTT. Protein product: CASSQLAGGITGELFF.

This clonotype was recorded at least ten times. The chain links TRBV20-1 to TRBJ2-3, with TRBD2 matching 8 bases. CDR3 length: 14 amino acids. J lost 1 base, V lost 6 bases, and 6 bases had no gene match. CDR1 is DFQATT, CDR2 SNEGSKA, per germline (reference sequence). The CDR3 DNA reads as TGCAGTGCGAAGCCGGGAGGGGGCACAGATACGCAGTATTTT. Its protein is CSAKPGGGTDTQYF.

This clonotype came up many times. This chain connects TRBV5-1 to TRBJ1-2, with D perhaps matching TRBD1 (6 bases). The CDR3 contains 14 residues. The V gene lost 0 bases and the J gene lost 8 bases, with 14 bases spanning the gap. Germline CDR1 reads SGHRS; CDR2 reads YFSETQ. The CDR3 nucleotides read TGCGCCAGCAGCTTGGCCGAGGGGGTCGACGGCTACACCTTC. This gives the protein CASSLAEGVDGYTF.

This clonotype has at least ten counts. The chain recombines TRBV12-3 or TRBV12-4 with TRBJ1-6; tentatively, D is TRBD1 (6 bases). V shed 6 bases and J shed 4 bases, with 10 bases lying between them. The CDR3 has 14 residues. CDR3 region: CASSRGGYNSPLHF. CDR3 DNA: TGTGCCAGCAGCCGAGGGGGTTATAATTCACCCCTCCACTTT.

V gene TRBV12-3 or TRBV12-4 combines with J gene TRBJ1-2; D possibly corresponds to TRBD1 (5 bases). The germline V and J ends were trimmed by 8 bases and 5 bases, with 15 bases remaining between them. The CDR3 spans 13 residues. Here the CDR3 reads CASLGRALYGYTF. CDR3 DNA sequence: TGTGCCAGCTTAGGCAGGGCTCTTTATGGCTACACCTTC.

This clonotype was detected ten times or more. This chain joins TRBV20-1 and TRBJ2-1; 8 nucleotides match TRBD1. The V and J ends lost 5 bases and 5 bases, in that order; junction bases with no gene match: 11. Germline V gives CDR1 DFQATT, CDR2 SNEGSKA (reference sequence). The CDR3 is 15 residues long. CDR3 sequence (DNA): TGCAGTGCTCCCGAACACTACAGGGGGAACAATGAGCAGTTCTTC. As protein: CSAPEHYRGNNEQFF.

This clonotype was counted ten times or more. The V call is TRBV18, the J call TRBJ1-1, with 8 bases fitting TRBD1. The germline CDR1 and CDR2 sequences are KGHSH and LQKENI. V lost 4 bases to trimming and J lost 3 bases; unmatched junction nucleotides: 10. The CDR3 runs 16 residues. CDR3 sequence (DNA): TGTGCCAGCTCACAGACAGGGGTTTCGTTGGACACTGAAGCTTTCTTT. It codes for CASSQTGVSLDTEAFF.

This clonotype was found many times. J is TRBJ2-3 and V is TRBV12-3 or TRBV12-4; TRBD2 agrees at 9 bases. Trimming at V came to 7 bases and at J to 0 bases, leaving 14 bases not matched to a gene. There are 18 residues in the CDR3. CDR3 protein: CASTPFSGGPASTDTQYF. As DNA, the CDR3 is TGTGCCAGCACGCCCTTTAGCGGGGGCCCGGCTAGCACAGATACGCAGTATTTT.

This clonotype has at least ten counts. This chain links TRBV7-2 with TRBJ2-1, with D possibly matching TRBD2 (7 bases). The CDR3 extends over 16 amino acids. V lost 5 bases and J 3 bases, leaving 17 bases between the germline ends. CDR1 is SGHTA, CDR2 FQGNSA, per germline. The CDR3 DNA is TGTGCCAGCAGCCGGCCGGGGGGCGCCGGCTACAATGAGCAGTTCTTC. Its translation: CASSRPGGAGYNEQFF.

This clonotype was observed many times. The J gene is TRBJ1-1, the V gene TRBV20-1; D is ambiguous. V dropped 3 bases and J dropped 7 bases, with 9 bases sitting between them. Germline CDR1 and CDR2: DFQATT and SNEGSKA (reference sequence). The CDR3 loop spans 11 amino acids. This CDR3 reads CSASRAVEAFF. The CDR3 nucleotides read TGCAGTGCTAGTCGGGCAGTTGAAGCTTTCTTT.

This clonotype appeared many times. CDR3 loop: CASSPAHMKETQYF. CDR3 coding DNA: TGTGCCAGCAGCCCAGCCCATATGAAAGAGACCCAGTACTTC. The chain employs TRBV9 and TRBJ2-5; D not certain. Looked up from germline, CDR1 is SGDLS and CDR2 is YYNGEE. This CDR3 is built from 14 residues. Trimming cost V 4 bases and J 3 bases, with 13 bases left between them.

This clonotype was seen at least ten times. The chain has TRBV7-8 and TRBJ1-1, with TRBD1 matching over 12 bases. Germline V gives CDR1 SGHVS, CDR2 FQNEAQ. CDR3 length: 16 residues. The V and J ends lost 3 bases and 1 base, in that order; junction bases with no gene match: 3. The CDR3 protein is CASSLGTGGWNTEAFF. The CDR3 nucleotides are TGTGCCAGCAGCTTGGGGACAGGGGGCTGGAACACTGAAGCTTTCTTT.

This clonotype has ten or more counts. The chain recombines TRBV20-1 with TRBJ1-2, with unresolved D. Germline V gene sequence: CDR1 DFQATT, CDR2 SNEGSKA (reference sequence). V was trimmed by 2 bases and J by 7 bases, leaving 14 bases between them. The CDR3 runs 13 residues. Here the CDR3 reads CSARQVGSSGYTF. The DNA of the CDR3 is TGCAGTGCTAGACAGGTGGGCTCCTCTGGCTACACCTTC.

This clonotype was seen at least ten times. The rearrangement uses TRBV5-1 and TRBJ1-1; 10 positions match TRBD1. CDR1 SGHRS and CDR2 YFSETQ come from the germline V gene. The CDR3 extends over 17 amino acids. Germline trimming cut 1 base from V and 0 bases from J; bases unmatched to any gene: 6. Here the CDR3 reads CASSLPPTGGLNTEAFF. The CDR3 DNA reads TGCGCCAGCAGCTTGCCCCCGACAGGGGGCCTGAACACTGAAGCTTTCTTT.

Ten or more counts support this clonotype. The chain employs TRBV11-2 and TRBJ2-3; TRBD2 aligns across 15 bases. The V segment lost 9 bases and the J segment 5 bases; nucleotides outside the gene matches: 6. This CDR3 is 15 amino acids long. Germline V gene sequence: CDR1 SGHAT, CDR2 FQNNGV. The CDR3 DNA reads TGTGCCAGTAGGACTAGCGGGGGGGCCGAAGATACGCAGTATTTT. Translated, it gives CASRTSGGAEDTQYF. The variable domain in full, with the rest retrieved from reference TRBV11-2 and TRBJ2-3, is EAGVAQSPRYKIIEKRQSVAFWCNPISGHATLYWYQQILGQGPKLLIQFQNNGVVDDSQLPKDRFSAERLKGVDSTLKIQPAKLEDSAVYLCASRTSGGAEDTQYFGPGTRLTVL.

This clonotype was recorded at least ten times. This rearrangement joins TRBV18 to TRBJ2-2; D could derive from TRBD1 or TRBD2 (5 bases each). This CDR3 has 12 amino acids. Between the trimmed V and J ends, which lost 5 bases and 6 bases, there was a span of 7 bases. The germline V gene encodes CDR1 KGHSH and CDR2 LQKENI. This CDR3 reads CASSMGPGELFF. CDR3 nucleotides: TGTGCCAGCTCAATGGGACCCGGGGAGCTGTTTTTT. Filled out from reference TRBV18 and TRBJ2-2, the complete variable domain reads NAGVMQNPRHLVRRRGQEARLRCSPMKGHSHVYWYRQLPEEGLKFMVYLQKENIIDESGMPKERFSAEFPKEGPSILRIQQVVRGDSAAYFCASSMGPGELFFGEGSRLTVL.

This clonotype has at least ten counts. The chain is built from TRBV4-3 and TRBJ2-1; 9 bases are shared with TRBD2. The CDR3 runs 17 residues. Germline CDR1 reads LGHNA; CDR2 reads YSLEER. With 0 bases clipped from V and 4 bases from J, the junction kept 7 bases outside the gene matches. In DNA form, the CDR3 reads TGCGCCAGCAGCCAAGATTGGCTAGCGGGGACTTACAATGAGCAGTTCTTC. Protein sequence: CASSQDWLAGTYNEQFF.

The table lists this clonotype with a few counts. The chain combines TRBV5-1 with TRBJ1-1; D call uncertain. The CDR3 is made up of 14 amino acids. Germline-derived CDR1 and CDR2 are SGHRS and YFSETQ. Trimming cost V 4 bases and J 5 bases, with 15 bases left between them. CDR3 nucleotides: TGCGCCAGCAGCCCCTCGGAGGGCCGGACTGAAGCTTTCTTT. Amino acids: CASSPSEGRTEAFF.

This clonotype came up many times. The chain combines TRBV6-2 or TRBV6-3 with TRBJ1-5; tentative D call: TRBD1 (5 bases). Looked up from germline, CDR1 is MNHEY and CDR2 is SVGEGT. This CDR3 region has 17 residues. The V end was cut by 2 bases, the J end by 0 bases, with 14 bases between. In nucleotides, the CDR3 is TGTGCCAGCAGTTACCTCCCTGACAGATATAGCAATCAGCCCCAGCATTTT. This gives the protein CASSYLPDRYSNQPQHF.